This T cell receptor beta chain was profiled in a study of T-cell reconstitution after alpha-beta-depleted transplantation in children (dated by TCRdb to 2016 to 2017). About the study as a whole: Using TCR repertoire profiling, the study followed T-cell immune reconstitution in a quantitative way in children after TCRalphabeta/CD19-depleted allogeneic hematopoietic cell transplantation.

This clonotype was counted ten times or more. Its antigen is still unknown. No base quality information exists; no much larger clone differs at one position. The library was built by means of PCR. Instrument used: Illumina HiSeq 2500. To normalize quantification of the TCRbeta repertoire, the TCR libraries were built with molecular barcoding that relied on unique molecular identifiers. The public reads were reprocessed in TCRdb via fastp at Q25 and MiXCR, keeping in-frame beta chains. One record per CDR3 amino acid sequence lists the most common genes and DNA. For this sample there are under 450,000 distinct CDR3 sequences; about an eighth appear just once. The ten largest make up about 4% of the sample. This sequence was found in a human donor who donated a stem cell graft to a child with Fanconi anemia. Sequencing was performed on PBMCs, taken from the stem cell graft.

The nucleotide sequence reads TGCGCCAGCAGCCAAGATGCGCCTACTAATGAAAAACTGTTTTTT. Its product reads: CASSQDAPTNEKLFF. This chain joins TRBV4-3 to TRBJ1-4, with the identity of the D gene unclear. Inclusive of the bounding cysteine and phenylalanine, the CDR3 is 15 residues long. Here the CDR3 DNA is all that survives: 45 bases in frame from base 1. V is clipped by 0 bases and J by 2 bases, and the sequence between their germline boundaries is 7 bases long. CDR1 and CDR2 (LGHNA, YSLEER) derive from the germline V gene.